This is a list of T cell receptor beta chains from one sample in a study of blood T cells in healthy people across ages. TCRdb recomputed calls from the 5' RACE reads with MiXCR, one row per CDR3 protein. The sample yields 800,000 to 950,000 distinct CDR3 sequences, under 35% seen once. Separately, the same data were catalogued under a study of T cells of mothers and their children.

The sequenced material came from blood. These receptor sequences come from a woman aged 40 to 50 in good health. Both conserved end residues are part of each CDR3. Each record gives: J gene, D gene, V gene, clone size, CDR3 protein, CDR3 DNA. A D gene is named only where the DNA matches it firmly. The size entry is marked missing in some rows and otherwise reads once, few, many or a size class.

J: TRBJ2-3; D: NA; V: TRBV5-1; size: NA; CDR3: CASSTGISTSTDTQYF; DNA: TGCGCCAGCAGTACAGGGATTTCTACTAGCACAGATACGCAGTATTTT
J: TRBJ2-3; D: NA; V: TRBV20-1; size: many; CDR3: CSAPSVEGATDTQYF; DNA: TGCAGTGCCCCCTCGGTGGAGGGCGCAACAGATACGCAGTATTTT
J: TRBJ2-4; D: NA; V: TRBV2; size: many; CDR3: CASTEAHLAKNIQYF; DNA: TGTGCCAGCACTGAAGCGCATCTAGCCAAAAACATTCAGTACTTC
J: TRBJ2-1; D: TRBD1; V: TRBV10-3; size: few; CDR3: CAISPGQNYNEQFF; DNA: TGTGCCATCTCTCCGGGACAGAATTACAATGAGCAGTTCTTC
J: TRBJ2-1; D: NA; V: TRBV6-1; size: NA; CDR3: CAGSGRPHGAYNERFF; DNA: TGTGCCGGCAGTGGGCGACCCCACGGGGCCTACAATGAGCGGTTCTTC
J: TRBJ2-4; D: TRBD2; V: TRBV20-1; size: NA; CDR3: CSAIGGKGPNEQYF; DNA: TGCAGTGCTATCGGGGGGAAAGGGCCCAATGAGCAGTACTTC
J: TRBJ2-1; D: NA; V: TRBV20-1; size: few; CDR3: CSASSRGYNEQFF; DNA: TGCAGTGCTAGCTCCCGCGGTTACAATGAGCAGTTCTTC
J: TRBJ2-1; D: TRBD1; V: TRBV24-1; size: many; CDR3: CATSDNGQGVMVLNEQFF; DNA: TGTGCCACCAGTGACAATGGACAGGGTGTCATGGTCCTCAATGAGCAGTTCTTC
J: TRBJ2-1; D: NA; V: TRBV20-1; size: many; CDR3: CSARDPNEQFF; DNA: TGCAGTGCTCGAGACCCCAATGAGCAGTTCTTC
J: TRBJ1-2; D: NA; V: TRBV27; size: few; CDR3: CASRETGPNYGYTF; DNA: TGTGCCAGCAGAGAAACAGGTCCGAACTATGGCTACACCTTC
J: TRBJ1-1; D: NA; V: TRBV5-1; size: NA; CDR3: CASSLAPGLQKGNTEAFF; DNA: TGCGCCAGCAGCTTGGCCCCGGGACTCCAAAAAGGGAACACTGAAGCTTTCTTT
J: TRBJ1-5; D: TRBD1; V: TRBV7-2; size: NA; CDR3: CASSSTGLNNQPQHF; DNA: TGTGCCAGCAGCTCGACAGGGTTGAACAATCAGCCCCAGCATTTT
J: TRBJ1-4; D: NA; V: TRBV5-1; size: NA; CDR3: CASSSEQGFNEKLFF; DNA: TGCGCCAGCAGCTCTGAACAGGGTTTCAATGAAAAACTGTTTTTT
J: TRBJ2-1; D: NA; V: TRBV5-1; size: NA; CDR3: CASSPKGGAYLSSYNEQFF; DNA: TGCGCCAGCAGCCCGAAGGGGGGGGCCTACCTGAGCTCCTACAATGAGCAGTTCTTC
J: TRBJ2-1; D: TRBD2; V: TRBV28; size: NA; CDR3: CASRGVAGAFGDEQFF; DNA: TGTGCCAGCAGAGGAGTAGCGGGAGCCTTTGGGGATGAGCAGTTCTTC
J: TRBJ1-1; D: NA; V: TRBV2; size: many; CDR3: CASRAGWNTEAFF; DNA: TGTGCCAGCAGAGCAGGGTGGAACACTGAAGCTTTCTTT
J: TRBJ1-2; D: NA; V: TRBV2; size: NA; CDR3: CASSGNRANYGYTF; DNA: TGTGCCAGCAGTGGGAACAGAGCTAACTATGGCTACACCTTC
J: TRBJ2-1; D: TRBD2; V: TRBV4-2; size: NA; CDR3: CASSQDLAGNNEQFF; DNA: TGTGCCAGCAGCCAAGATCTAGCGGGGAACAATGAGCAGTTCTTC
J: TRBJ2-5; D: TRBD2; V: TRBV7-8; size: few; CDR3: CASSSSGGAKETQYF; DNA: TGTGCCAGCAGCTCTAGCGGGGGAGCGAAAGAGACCCAGTACTTC
J: TRBJ1-2; D: TRBD1; V: TRBV7-2; size: NA; CDR3: CASSLAGTDNYGYTF; DNA: TGTGCCAGCAGCTTAGCCGGGACAGATAACTATGGCTACACCTTC
J: TRBJ1-3; D: NA; V: TRBV27; size: NA; CDR3: CASSLSRGLSGNTIYF; DNA: TGTGCCAGCAGTTTATCGAGGGGCCTTTCTGGAAACACCATATATTTT
J: TRBJ2-5; D: NA; V: TRBV20-1; size: few; CDR3: CSARDLKGTGETQYF; DNA: TGCAGTGCTAGAGATCTTAAAGGGACGGGGGAGACCCAGTACTTC
J: TRBJ2-5; D: NA; V: TRBV5-1; size: NA; CDR3: CASSLGRYQETQYF; DNA: TGCGCCAGCAGCTTGGGTCGTTACCAAGAGACCCAGTACTTC
J: TRBJ2-1; D: TRBD2; V: TRBV4-3; size: once; CDR3: CASSQELAGVDNEQFF; DNA: TGCGCCAGCAGCCAAGAGCTAGCGGGAGTAGACAATGAGCAGTTCTTC
J: TRBJ2-7; D: NA; V: TRBV14; size: NA; CDR3: CASSQRSSYNEQYF; DNA: TGTGCCAGCAGCCAGAGGAGCTCCTACAATGAGCAGTACTTC
J: TRBJ1-4; D: TRBD1; V: TRBV2; size: NA; CDR3: CASQAGGREKLFF; DNA: TGTGCGAGTCAGGCAGGGGGCAGGGAAAAACTGTTTTTT
J: TRBJ2-1; D: TRBD2; V: TRBV29-1; size: NA; CDR3: CSGKGTSGNNEQFF; DNA: TGCAGCGGGAAAGGGACTAGCGGGAATAATGAGCAGTTCTTC
J: TRBJ1-2; D: NA; V: TRBV7-2; size: many; CDR3: CASSAQGGYTF; DNA: TGTGCCAGCAGCGCCCAAGGCGGCTACACCTTC
J: TRBJ2-3; D: TRBD1; V: TRBV27; size: few; CDR3: CASTPPGTGLNTQYF; DNA: TGTGCCAGTACTCCCCCGGGGACAGGGTTGAATACGCAGTATTTT
J: TRBJ2-1; D: TRBD1; V: TRBV27; size: many; CDR3: CASSLTDRVGYNEQFF; DNA: TGTGCCAGCAGTTTAACGGACAGGGTAGGCTACAATGAGCAGTTCTTC